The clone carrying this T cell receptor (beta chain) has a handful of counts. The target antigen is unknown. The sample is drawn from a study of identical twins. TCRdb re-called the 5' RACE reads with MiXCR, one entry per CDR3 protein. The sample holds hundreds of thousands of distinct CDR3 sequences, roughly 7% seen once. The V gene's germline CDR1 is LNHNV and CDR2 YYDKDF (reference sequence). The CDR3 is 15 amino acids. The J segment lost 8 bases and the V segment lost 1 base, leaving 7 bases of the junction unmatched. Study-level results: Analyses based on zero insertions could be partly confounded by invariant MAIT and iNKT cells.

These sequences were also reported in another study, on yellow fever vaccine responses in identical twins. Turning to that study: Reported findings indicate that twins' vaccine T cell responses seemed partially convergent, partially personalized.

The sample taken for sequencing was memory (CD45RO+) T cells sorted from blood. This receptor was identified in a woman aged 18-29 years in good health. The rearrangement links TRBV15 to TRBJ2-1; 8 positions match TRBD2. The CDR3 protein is CATSRAGGPSDEQFF. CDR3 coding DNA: TGTGCCACCAGCAGAGCGGGGGGGCCGTCCGATGAGCAGTTCTTC.